The 32 T cell receptor beta chains below all came from one sample that was sequenced in a study of T cells in localized non-small cell lung cancer. Only in-frame clones appear in the TCRdb table, and some are missing; sequencing was by immunoSEQ multiplex PCR. Among about 41,000 clones listed, around nine tenths were seen once. Sequenced material: peripheral blood, taken before any cancer treatment. The receptors were gathered from a female donor of 60 years or more with stage I squamous cell lung carcinoma.

The chain uses TRBV7-9 and TRBJ2-5, with unresolved D. Germline V gene data show CDR1 as SEHNR and CDR2 as FQNEAQ (reference sequence). There are 11 residues in the CDR3. V was trimmed by 3 bases and J by 5 bases, leaving 4 bases between them. Written as DNA, the CDR3 is TGTGCCAGCAGCTTCTCTGAGACCCAGTACTTC. This encodes CASSFSETQYF.

V and J are TRBV5-1 and TRBJ2-7, with a tentative D call TRBD1 (5 bases). Trimming removed 7 bases from V and 0 bases from J, with 11 bases in between. The CDR3 extends over 13 amino acids. Germline V gene sequence: CDR1 SGHRS, CDR2 YFSETQ. In DNA, the CDR3 is TGCGCCAGCGGGCAGGGTTCCTCCTACGAGCAGTACTTC. This encodes CASGQGSSYEQYF. Full variable domain (outside the CDR3, taken from reference TRBV5-1 and TRBJ2-7): KAGVTQTPRYLIKTRGQQVTLSCSPISGHRSVSWYQQTPGQGLQFLFEYFSETQRNKGNFPGRFSGRQFSNSRSEMNVSTLELGDSALYLCASGQGSSYEQYFGPGTRLTVT.

The CDR3 sequence: CASSYSYYTGELFF. The CDR3, as DNA: TGTGCCAGCAGTTACTCTTATTACACCGGGGAGCTGTTTTTT. The chain is built from TRBV6-5 and TRBJ2-2; D not resolved. V was clipped by 0 bases and J by 3 bases, with 5 bases between them. CDR3 length equals 14 residues. Germline V gene sequence: CDR1 MNHEY, CDR2 SVGAGI.

The genes are TRBV6-5 and TRBJ1-2; 8 positions match TRBD1. The CDR3 totals 16 residues. Germline CDR1 reads MNHEY; CDR2 reads SVGAGI. V lost 2 bases and J lost 2; bases outside the gene matches: 7. CDR3 in amino acids: CASSYIDRGLNYGYTF. The CDR3 bases are TGTGCCAGCAGTTACATCGACAGGGGTCTAAACTATGGCTACACCTTC.

V and J are TRBV4-3 and TRBJ2-3; 9 bases align to TRBD2. In germline, CDR1 is LGHNA, CDR2 YSLEER. Trimming cost V 6 bases and J 0 bases; bases outside gene matches: 4. CDR3 length: 15 residues. The DNA of the CDR3 is TGCGCCAGCAGACCCGGGACTAGCAGCACAGATACGCAGTATTTT. Protein sequence: CASRPGTSSTDTQYF.

The CDR3 DNA reads TGTGCCAGCAGTTTAGCGACTAGCGGTCAGACCCAGTACTTC. This encodes CASSLATSGQTQYF. The genes are TRBV27 and TRBJ2-5; 9 bases fit TRBD2. CDR3 length: 14 residues. The J segment lost 6 bases and the V segment lost 2 bases, leaving 4 bases of the junction unmatched. Germline values: CDR1 MNHEY, CDR2 SMNVEV (reference sequence).

The gene calls are TRBV11-2 and TRBJ2-1; D remains ambiguous. The CDR3 totals 15 residues. Between the trimmed V and J ends, which lost 2 bases and 2 bases, there was a span of 10 bases. Germline CDR1 SGHAT, CDR2 FQNNGV. CDR3 in amino acids: CASSLTPRTYNEQFF. The CDR3 bases are TGTGCCAGCAGCTTAACCCCCCGAACCTACAATGAGCAGTTCTTC. The entire variable domain, with the rest obtained from reference TRBV11-2 and TRBJ2-1, is as follows: EAGVAQSPRYKIIEKRQSVAFWCNPISGHATLYWYQQILGQGPKLLIQFQNNGVVDDSQLPKDRFSAERLKGVDSTLKIQPAKLEDSAVYLCASSLTPRTYNEQFFGPGTRLTVL.

This clone was counted a single time. This sequence joins TRBV7-2 and TRBJ2-7; 8 nucleotides match TRBD2. Germline lookup yields CDR1 SGHTA and CDR2 FQGNSA. The CDR3 covers 16 residues. V lost 2 bases and J lost 9; bases outside the gene matches: 15. The CDR3 protein is CASSLQGTKAGVLQYF. The CDR3 DNA sequence: TGTGCCAGCAGCTTACAGGGTACTAAAGCGGGAGTACTGCAGTACTTC.

The chain employs TRBV4-2 and TRBJ1-4; tentative D call: TRBD1 (6 bases). Germline CDR1 reads LGHNA; CDR2 reads YNFKEQ. This CDR3 is built from 18 residues. The V and J ends lost 1 base and 8 bases respectively, with 23 bases between them. DNA of the CDR3: TGTGCCAGCAGCCAAGGAAGGCCGGGACAAAGGAGGTGGGAAAAACTGTTTTTT. This sequence encodes CASSQGRPGQRRWEKLFF.

This clone has just one count. J is TRBJ2-1 and V is TRBV15; 7 bases line up with TRBD2. The germline V gene encodes CDR1 LNHNV and CDR2 YYDKDF (reference sequence). Losses at the gene ends were 1 base for V and 5 bases for J; bases not matched to a gene: 8. CDR3 length: 16 residues. The CDR3 spells CATSRGGTTNNNEQFF. CDR3 sequence (DNA): TGTGCCACCAGCAGAGGCGGGACTACTAACAACAATGAGCAGTTCTTC.

V is TRBV29-1 and J is TRBJ1-2; no clear D. The germline V gene encodes CDR1 SQVTM and CDR2 ANQGSEA. CDR3 length: 10 residues. The germline V and J ends were trimmed by 3 bases and 8 bases, with 7 bases remaining between them. The CDR3 loop reads CSVEEGGYTF. In nucleotides, the CDR3 is TGCAGCGTTGAGGAGGGAGGCTACACCTTC. Together with reference TRBV29-1 and TRBJ1-2, the CDR3 gives the full variable domain: SAVISQKPSRDICQRGTSLTIQCQVDSQVTMMFWYRQQPGQSLTLIATANQGSEATYESGFVIDKFPISRPNLTFSTLTVSNMSPEDSSIYLCSVEEGGYTFGSGTRLTVV.

The J gene is TRBJ1-5, the V gene TRBV7-9; D not resolved. The V gene lost 0 bases and the J gene lost 2 bases, with 8 bases spanning the gap. CDR1 is SEHNR and CDR2 is FQNEAQ in the germline V gene (reference sequence). The CDR3 extends over 15 amino acids. CDR3: CASSLAGPRNQPQHF. The CDR3 DNA follows: TGTGCCAGCAGCTTAGCAGGGCCTCGCAATCAGCCCCAGCATTTT.

The chain is built from TRBV4-3 and TRBJ1-1; D might be TRBD1 (5 bases). Germline CDR1 reads LGHNA; CDR2 reads YSLEER. This CDR3 has 15 residues. The V gene lost 4 bases and the J gene lost 3 bases, with 15 bases spanning the gap. The chain's CDR3 is CASSPYGGADTEAFF. The CDR3 DNA follows: TGCGCCAGCAGCCCCTACGGCGGGGCGGACACTGAAGCTTTCTTT.

The chain links TRBV29-1 to TRBJ2-5, with 13 bases matching TRBD2. Germline V CDR1 and CDR2: SQVTM, ANQGSEA. After removal of 6 bases from V and 0 bases from J, the junction contained 4 bases not matched to a gene. CDR3 length: 15 residues. The CDR3 nucleotides read TGCAGCGTATTAGGGACTAGCGGGAACCAAGAGACCCAGTACTTC. Its translation is CSVLGTSGNQETQYF.

The genes are TRBV7-8 and TRBJ1-2; D remains ambiguous. The CDR3 has 13 amino acids. Trimming left V 4 bases short and J 11 bases short, with 17 bases between. CDR1 is SGHVS, CDR2 FQNEAQ, per germline. The CDR3 spells CASSSRWSMRYTF. The CDR3 DNA reads TGTGCCAGCAGCTCCCGCTGGAGTATGAGGTACACCTTC.

V usage is TRBV10-2 and J usage is TRBJ2-1; 7 nucleotides line up with TRBD2. The CDR3 spans 15 residues. The ends lost 7 bases at V and 8 bases at J; junction bases unmatched: 14. CDR1 is WSHSY, CDR2 SAAADI, per germline. The CDR3 DNA sequence: TGCGCCAGCACCATAAGAACTAGCGATCGCGATGAGCAGTTCTTC. It translates to CASTIRTSDRDEQFF.

The rearrangement links TRBV10-3 to TRBJ2-7; 13 nucleotides match TRBD2. V lost 4 bases to trimming and J lost 3 bases; unmatched junction nucleotides: 6. Germline values: CDR1 ENHRY, CDR2 SYGVKD. The CDR3 sequence is 16 residues long. The CDR3 DNA reads TGTGCCATCAGTGTACCCGGGACTAGCGGGATCTACGAGCAGTACTTC. Protein product: CAISVPGTSGIYEQYF.

This clone has more than one count but fewer than ten. V and J are TRBV7-2 and TRBJ2-1; 8 bases match TRBD1. The V gene end was trimmed by 1 base and the J gene end by 4 bases; junction bases not matched to a gene: 3. Germline assignment: CDR1 SGHTA and CDR2 FQGNSA. This CDR3 has 15 residues. The CDR3 DNA reads TGTGCCAGCAGCTTAGGGACAGGGAGGTACAATGAGCAGTTCTTC. Residues: CASSLGTGRYNEQFF.

The chain recombines TRBV6-6 with TRBJ2-7; D tentatively reads TRBD1 or TRBD2 (6 bases each). Germline V gives CDR1 MNHNY, CDR2 SVGAGI (reference sequence). The CDR3 totals 14 residues. Trimming took 2 bases from V and 5 from J, leaving 13 bases between them. The CDR3 loop reads CASSYNSGGNEQYF. The DNA of the CDR3 is TGTGCCAGCAGTTACAACTCCGGGGGCAACGAGCAGTACTTC.

The chain carries TRBV19 and TRBJ1-5; 9 nucleotides line up with TRBD1. Germline V gene data show CDR1 as LNHDA and CDR2 as SQIVND (reference sequence). The CDR3 extends over 15 amino acids. V lost 3 bases to trimming and J lost 1 base; unmatched junction nucleotides: 1. CDR3 sequence: CASSMTGGSNQPQHF. CDR3 nucleotide sequence: TGTGCCAGTAGTATGACAGGGGGGAGCAATCAGCCCCAGCATTTT.

This chain uses TRBV2 with TRBJ2-3; the D is unclear. The germline V gene encodes CDR1 SNHLY and CDR2 FYNNEI. V was trimmed by 1 base and J by 3 bases, leaving 5 bases between them. The CDR3 covers 13 residues. The CDR3: CASSEVGTDTQYF. The CDR3 DNA follows: TGTGCCAGCAGTGAAGTAGGAACAGATACGCAGTATTTT. Together with reference TRBV2 and TRBJ2-3, the CDR3 gives the full variable domain: EPEVTQTPSHQVTQMGQEVILRCVPISNHLYFYWYRQILGQKVEFLVSFYNNEISEKSEIFDDQFSVERPDGSNFTLKIRSTKLEDSAMYFCASSEVGTDTQYFGPGTRLTVL.

This clone is labeled as medium-sized (0.01 to 0.1%). J is TRBJ1-5 and V is TRBV30; D call uncertain. Trimming cost V 2 bases and J 6 bases, with 17 bases left between them. Germline CDR1 reads GTSNPN; CDR2 reads SVGIG (reference sequence). The CDR3 totals 15 residues. CDR3: CAWSFGTTLSQPQHF. The CDR3 DNA sequence: TGTGCCTGGAGTTTTGGAACAACTTTGAGTCAGCCCCAGCATTTT.

This sequence joins TRBV5-1 and TRBJ2-5, with D tentatively TRBD1 or TRBD2 (5 bases each). The ends were cut back, 1 base at V and 9 bases at J, with 19 bases in the middle. Germline V gives CDR1 SGHRS, CDR2 YFSETQ. The CDR3 loop spans 15 amino acids. CDR3 in amino acids: CASSLRDRTEGAQYF. The DNA of the CDR3 is TGCGCCAGCAGCTTGAGGGACCGGACCGAAGGGGCCCAGTACTTC.

The chain couples TRBV9 to TRBJ2-1; D is ambiguous. The V end was cut by 2 bases, the J end by 7 bases, with 4 bases between. The CDR3 has 11 amino acids. Looked up from germline, CDR1 is SGDLS and CDR2 is YYNGEE. CDR3 coding DNA: TGTGCCAGCAGCGTCAGTAATGAGCAGTTCTTC. It yields the protein CASSVSNEQFF.

V usage is TRBV4-3 and J usage is TRBJ1-2, with D tentatively TRBD1 (6 bases). V lost 0 bases, J lost 7 bases, and 9 bases lay in between. The germline V gene has CDR1 LGHNA and CDR2 YSLEER. The CDR3 covers 13 residues. CDR3 sequence (DNA): TGCGCCAGCAGCCAAGAACAGGGAATTGGCTACACCTTC. Its translation: CASSQEQGIGYTF.

This rearrangement joins TRBV7-3 to TRBJ2-1; D might be TRBD2 (7 bases). The V end was cut by 4 bases, the J end by 7 bases, with 14 bases between. The CDR3 spans 14 residues. CDR1 and CDR2 (germline): SGHTA, FQGTGA. CDR3 nucleotides: TGTGCCAGCAGCTCCTCGGGGGGCCGAAATGAGCAGTTCTTC. This gives the protein CASSSSGGRNEQFF.

The table lists this clone with a count of one. V and J are TRBV9 and TRBJ2-7, with 11 bases matching TRBD1. Trimming cost V 2 bases and J 1 base; bases outside gene matches: 14. The CDR3 totals 19 residues. CDR1 is SGDLS, CDR2 YYNGEE, per germline. The CDR3 DNA sequence: TGTGCCAGCAGCGTTGGGACAGGGGGGAGGACTAGCGCATCCTACGAGCAGTACTTC. As protein: CASSVGTGGRTSASYEQYF.

The chain employs TRBV21-1 and TRBJ1-2; TRBD1 is taken as the D call from the table, unchecked against the DNA. TRBV21-1 is labeled a pseudogene. The CDR3 runs 17 residues. The CDR3 loop reads CASSLAPGTDLYYGYTF. CDR3 DNA: TGTGCCAGCAGCCTCGCGCCCGGGACAGATCTCTACTATGGCTACACCTTC.

This rearrangement joins TRBV30 to TRBJ1-1; a possible D gene is TRBD1 (5 bases). Germline assignment: CDR1 GTSNPN and CDR2 SVGIG (reference sequence). The V gene lost 3 bases and the J gene lost 5 bases, with 19 bases spanning the gap. CDR3 size: 15 residues. The CDR3 DNA follows: TGTGCCTGGAGAGCCTCCAACGGGAAGGGGACTGAAGCTTTCTTT. This codes for CAWRASNGKGTEAFF.

The V gene is TRBV4-2, the J gene TRBJ2-7, with D unclear. V shed 0 bases and J shed 0 bases, with 6 bases lying between them. CDR3 length: 14 residues. CDR1 is LGHNA and CDR2 is YNFKEQ in the germline V gene. CDR3 loop: CASSQDRYSYEQYF. The CDR3, as DNA: TGTGCCAGCAGCCAAGACCGTTACTCCTACGAGCAGTACTTC.

This clone is labeled as medium-sized. The CDR3 coding sequence is TGTGCCAGCAGTTCCGGGCTGGTTTTCCGGCAGTACTTC. Translated: CASSSGLVFRQYF. The gene calls are TRBV28 and TRBJ2-7, with no clear D. Trimming took off 4 bases at V and 9 bases at J, with 16 bases between the two ends. This CDR3 region has 13 residues. CDR1 MDHEN and CDR2 SYDVKM come from the germline V gene.

The rearrangement links TRBV7-2 to TRBJ1-1, with D maybe TRBD1 (5 bases). In germline, CDR1 is SGHTA, CDR2 FQGNSA. There are 17 residues in the CDR3. V shed 5 bases and J shed 0 bases, with 19 bases lying between them. The CDR3 nucleotides read TGTGCCAGCAGCCCCCTCCCCGGGGGGGTCATGAACACTGAAGCTTTCTTT. Amino acid sequence: CASSPLPGGVMNTEAFF.